This passage covers 23 T cell receptor beta chains from one sample sequenced in a study of T cells in Graves' hyperthyroidism and ophthalmopathy. The source material, RNA transcripts, was used to amplify TCR beta CDR3 regions. The HTBI primer set was used in a first-round RT-PCR of the TCR CDR3. Using its own MiXCR run on the multiplex PCR reads, TCRdb lists one record per CDR3 protein. The sample shows a few hundred thousand distinct CDR3 sequences, roughly 18% of them seen only once. The sequenced sample was blood. Receptors were obtained from a woman aged 50 to 60 with Graves' hyperthyroidism.

This clonotype appeared many times. This chain uses TRBV18 with TRBJ1-1; D is unresolved. Trimming shortened V by 6 bases and J by 1 base, and 6 bases separated the two germline ends. CDR1 and CDR2 (germline): KGHSH, LQKENI. The CDR3 length is 12 residues. CDR3 region: CASSRGNTEAFF. The DNA for the CDR3 is TGTGCCAGCTCCCGGGGGAACACTGAAGCTTTCTTT.

This clonotype was picked up many times. The genes are TRBV2 and TRBJ1-5; D is undetermined. CDR3 length: 12 amino acids. Between the trimmed V and J ends, which lost 5 bases and 5 bases, there was a span of 7 bases. Germline V gene data show CDR1 as SNHLY and CDR2 as FYNNEI. CDR3 region: CASSYGDQPQHF. DNA for the CDR3: TGTGCCAGCAGTTACGGAGATCAGCCCCAGCATTTT.

In its sample, this clonotype was seen many times. This chain joins TRBV20-1 and TRBJ2-7; D possibly uses TRBD1 or TRBD2 (5 bases each). Germline V gene lookup returns CDR1 DFQATT and CDR2 SNEGSKA (reference sequence). This CDR3 contains 13 residues. V was trimmed by 6 bases and J by 5 bases, leaving 17 bases between them. In DNA, the CDR3 is TGCAGTGCAGCCTCAGGTAGAGGGGACGAGCAGTACTTC. Translating it yields CSAASGRGDEQYF.

This clonotype came up many times. DNA for the CDR3: TGTGCCAGCAGTTCAGGACTAGCGGGAATGGGCACAGATACGCAGTATTTT. This codes for CASSSGLAGMGTDTQYF. The chain is built from TRBV28 and TRBJ2-3, with TRBD2 identical over 12 bases. CDR3 size: 17 residues. The germline V gene has CDR1 MDHEN and CDR2 SYDVKM. The V segment lost 4 bases and the J segment 1 base; nucleotides outside the gene matches: 6.

The chain employs TRBV7-3 and TRBJ2-2; perhaps TRBD2 as D (6 bases). Germline CDR1 and CDR2: SGHTA and FQGTGA. The V gene lost 1 base and the J gene lost 5 bases, with 17 bases spanning the gap. The CDR3 has 17 amino acids. CDR3 coding DNA: TGTGCCAGCAGCTTAAAATTCGGGGGAGCCGGTACCGGGGAGCTGTTTTTT. It encodes CASSLKFGGAGTGELFF.

This clonotype was recorded many times. This rearrangement joins TRBV7-6 to TRBJ2-3; D is perhaps TRBD1 or TRBD2 (6 bases each). This CDR3 has 13 residues. Deletions cut 8 bases from V and 2 bases from J, with 11 bases between. The germline V gene has CDR1 SGHVS and CDR2 FNYEAQ. The CDR3 DNA sequence: TGTGCCAGCCGAGGGGGGAACACAGATACGCAGTATTTT. This translates into CASRGGNTDTQYF.

This clonotype was counted a few times. The V call is TRBV6-1, the J call TRBJ2-7, with 7 bases aligning to TRBD1. With V trimmed by 3 bases and J by 2 bases, 4 bases remained unmatched. Germline V gene lookup returns CDR1 MNHNS and CDR2 SASEGT. The CDR3 extends over 14 amino acids. The CDR3 region is CASSDRQGTYEQYF. The CDR3 DNA reads as TGTGCCAGCAGTGACCGACAGGGAACCTACGAGCAGTACTTC.

This clonotype was recorded a few times. The chain has TRBV3-1 and TRBJ2-1; TRBD2 might be the D (5 bases). Per the germline V gene, CDR1 is LGHDT and CDR2 is YNNKEL (reference sequence). The CDR3 has 15 residues. Trimming shortened V by 6 bases and J by 6 bases, and 18 bases separated the two germline ends. The CDR3 loop is CASRPGPIRGNEQFF. The CDR3 region has the DNA TGTGCCAGCAGACCCGGGCCTATACGGGGCAATGAGCAGTTCTTC.

The chain carries TRBV5-1 and TRBJ2-5; either TRBD1 or TRBD2 may fit D (5 bases each). Per the germline V gene, CDR1 is SGHRS and CDR2 is YFSETQ. Trimming left V 3 bases short and J 1 base short, with 10 bases between. This CDR3 region has 14 residues. CDR3 sequence: CASSSRGPQETQYF. As DNA, the CDR3 is TGCGCCAGCAGCTCCCGGGGACCCCAAGAGACCCAGTACTTC. Variable domain in full (rest from reference TRBV5-1 and TRBJ2-5): KAGVTQTPRYLIKTRGQQVTLSCSPISGHRSVSWYQQTPGQGLQFLFEYFSETQRNKGNFPGRFSGRQFSNSRSEMNVSTLELGDSALYLCASSSRGPQETQYFGPGTRLLVL.

The chain has TRBV5-1 and TRBJ1-3; TRBD1 might be the D (5 bases). This CDR3 is 14 amino acids long. Trimming removed 5 bases at V and 0 bases at J, with 9 bases between. Germline V gene sequence: CDR1 SGHRS, CDR2 YFSETQ. The CDR3 here is CASRGTVSGNTIYF. As DNA, the CDR3 is TGCGCCAGCAGAGGGACGGTCTCTGGAAACACCATATATTTT.

This clonotype was seen a few times. Here the CDR3 reads CSVEEGTHYDNEQFF. The CDR3 bases are TGCAGCGTTGAAGAGGGGACCCATTACGACAATGAGCAGTTCTTC. The chain employs TRBV29-1 and TRBJ2-1, with D possibly being TRBD1 or TRBD2 (5 bases each). Per the germline V gene, CDR1 is SQVTM and CDR2 is ANQGSEA. Between the trimmed V and J ends, which lost 0 bases and 5 bases, there was a span of 14 bases. This CDR3 has 15 residues.

The V and J genes are TRBV12-3 or TRBV12-4 and TRBJ1-1; the match to TRBD1 covers 7 bases. The CDR3 is 14 residues long. Trimming cost V 4 bases and J 3 bases; bases outside gene matches: 5. The CDR3 is CASSSRGGYTEAFF. CDR3 nucleotide sequence: TGTGCCAGCAGTTCCAGGGGGGGCTACACTGAAGCTTTCTTT.

The chain couples TRBV27 to TRBJ2-7; D is possibly TRBD2 (5 bases). Trimming shortened V by 7 bases and J by 7 bases, and 14 bases separated the two germline ends. CDR3 length: 12 amino acids. Germline lookup yields CDR1 MNHEY and CDR2 SMNVEV (reference sequence). The CDR3 DNA follows: TGTGCCAGCACCGAAGAGGGCGGTGAGCAGTACTTC. This translates into CASTEEGGEQYF.

The rearrangement links TRBV30 to TRBJ2-2; 11 bases line up with TRBD2. The CDR3 spans 20 residues. The junction had 23 bases not matched to a gene; V was cut back by 3 bases and J by 8 bases. Germline loops: CDR1 GTSNPN, CDR2 SVGIG (reference sequence). The CDR3 is CAWSPRDRDPLAGGPGELFF. The DNA for the CDR3 is TGTGCCTGGAGCCCCCGGGACAGAGACCCGTTAGCGGGAGGGCCTGGGGAGCTGTTTTTT.

The V call is TRBV7-9, the J call TRBJ1-6; 7 nucleotides agree with TRBD1. Germline values: CDR1 SEHNR, CDR2 FQNEAQ (reference sequence). The V and J ends lost 2 bases and 6 bases, in that order; junction bases with no gene match: 7. The CDR3 length is 16 residues. The CDR3 region is CASSLSGTELNSPLHF. The DNA for the CDR3 is TGTGCCAGCAGCTTATCGGGGACAGAGCTTAATTCACCCCTCCACTTT.

At least ten counts were recorded for this clonotype. The chain links TRBV4-1 to TRBJ2-1; TRBD2 agrees at 11 bases. There are 16 residues in the CDR3. CDR1 and CDR2 from the germline V gene are MGHRA and YSYEKL. The trim removed 4 bases at V and 6 bases at J, leaving 8 bases unmatched. The CDR3 DNA follows: TGCGCCAGCAGCCCCGGACTAGCGGGTGCGTTCAATGAGCAGTTCTTC. Translated: CASSPGLAGAFNEQFF.

The rearrangement uses TRBV6-9 and TRBJ1-3; possibly TRBD1 for D (5 bases). The V end lost 2 bases, the J end lost 0 bases, and 17 bases lay between the germline ends. This CDR3 has 18 amino acids. Germline assignment: CDR1 MNHGY and CDR2 SVAAGI. CDR3 coding DNA: TGTGCCAGCAGTTATAACCCTCCGGGACCGATCTCTGGAAACACCATATATTTT. Protein sequence: CASSYNPPGPISGNTIYF.

This chain uses TRBV18 with TRBJ2-1; D might be TRBD1 or TRBD2, each matching 5 bases. Germline CDR1 reads KGHSH; CDR2 reads LQKENI. V shed 6 bases and J shed 8 bases, with 14 bases lying between them. The CDR3 is 13 residues long. The CDR3 is CASSYNQGDEQFF. In nucleotides, the CDR3 is TGTGCCAGCTCGTACAATCAGGGAGATGAGCAGTTCTTC. Filled out from reference TRBV18 and TRBJ2-1, the complete variable domain reads NAGVMQNPRHLVRRRGQEARLRCSPMKGHSHVYWYRQLPEEGLKFMVYLQKENIIDESGMPKERFSAEFPKEGPSILRIQQVVRGDSAAYFCASSYNQGDEQFFGPGTRLTVL.

The chain carries TRBV6-1 and TRBJ2-3; possibly TRBD2 for D (5 bases). CDR1 and CDR2 from the germline V gene are MNHNS and SASEGT. The ends were cut back, 8 bases at V and 0 bases at J, with 9 bases in the middle. The CDR3 has 13 residues. The CDR3 bases are TGTGCCAGCGAGGGTGACAGCACAGATACGCAGTATTTT. Residues: CASEGDSTDTQYF.

The chain is built from TRBV2 and TRBJ1-5, with 8 nucleotides matching TRBD1. Germline loops: CDR1 SNHLY, CDR2 FYNNEI. This CDR3 has 14 amino acids. V shed 8 bases and J 4 bases; nucleotides not matched to a gene: 7. CDR3 nucleotide sequence: TGTGCCAGCGGAGTACAGGGGGGAAATCAGCCCCAGCATTTT. Protein: CASGVQGGNQPQHF.

This clonotype was picked up one time. The chain joins TRBV20-1 to TRBJ2-7; 11 positions agree with TRBD2. Per the germline V gene, CDR1 is DFQATT and CDR2 is SNEGSKA (reference sequence). With V trimmed by 2 bases and J by 7 bases, 13 bases remained unmatched. The CDR3 is 16 residues long. DNA of the CDR3: TGCAGTGCTAGAACCGGACTAGCGGGCGGCGGCGATGAGCAGTACTTC. This encodes CSARTGLAGGGDEQYF.

This clonotype was observed many times. The gene calls are TRBV3-1 and TRBJ2-7; D ambiguous. With 1 base removed from V and 6 bases from J, the gap between germline ends came to 10 bases. Germline V gene sequence: CDR1 LGHDT, CDR2 YNNKEL (reference sequence). The CDR3 extends over 13 amino acids. The CDR3 here is CASSQGNGFEQYF. CDR3 DNA: TGTGCCAGCAGCCAAGGAAACGGATTCGAGCAGTACTTC.

At least ten counts were recorded for this clonotype. The CDR3 spells CASSDRRDTQYF. The CDR3 coding sequence is TGTGCCAGCAGTGATCGTAGAGATACGCAGTATTTT. The genes are TRBV2 and TRBJ2-3; D is undetermined. Germline CDR1 reads SNHLY; CDR2 reads FYNNEI. V was pared by 3 bases and J by 5 bases, with 6 bases between. The CDR3 is 12 amino acids. Supplemented by reference TRBV2 and TRBJ2-3, the full variable domain reads EPEVTQTPSHQVTQMGQEVILRCVPISNHLYFYWYRQILGQKVEFLVSFYNNEISEKSEIFDDQFSVERPDGSNFTLKIRSTKLEDSAMYFCASSDRRDTQYFGPGTRLTVL.